This T cell receptor beta chain is drawn from a study of PD-1 blockade in classical Hodgkin lymphoma. Only in-frame clones appear in the TCRdb table, and some are missing; sequencing was by immunoSEQ multiplex PCR. The top ten hold approximately 4% of the sample, which has 25,000 to 35,000 clones, approximately 70% seen once. V gave up 3 bases and J gave up 8 bases, with 19 bases separating them. Germline assignment: CDR1 LGHNA and CDR2 YSLEER. The CDR3 consists of 15 residues. Time point of the sample: cycle 4 day 1 (C4D1), after more than five weeks of nivolumab. No patient escaped relapse after autologous stem cell transplantation, and brentuximab vedotin exposure varied.

This chain links TRBV4-3 with TRBJ1-1; possibly TRBD1 for D (6 bases). Sequences were derived from peripheral blood mononuclear cells (PBMCs), sampled before the fourth cycle of nivolumab. The clonotype was recovered from a human donor with classical Hodgkin lymphoma. CDR3 sequence reads: CASSQRQGQWGEAFF. CDR3 nucleotides: TGCGCCAGCAGCCAGCGCCAAGGACAGTGGGGAGAAGCTTTCTTT.